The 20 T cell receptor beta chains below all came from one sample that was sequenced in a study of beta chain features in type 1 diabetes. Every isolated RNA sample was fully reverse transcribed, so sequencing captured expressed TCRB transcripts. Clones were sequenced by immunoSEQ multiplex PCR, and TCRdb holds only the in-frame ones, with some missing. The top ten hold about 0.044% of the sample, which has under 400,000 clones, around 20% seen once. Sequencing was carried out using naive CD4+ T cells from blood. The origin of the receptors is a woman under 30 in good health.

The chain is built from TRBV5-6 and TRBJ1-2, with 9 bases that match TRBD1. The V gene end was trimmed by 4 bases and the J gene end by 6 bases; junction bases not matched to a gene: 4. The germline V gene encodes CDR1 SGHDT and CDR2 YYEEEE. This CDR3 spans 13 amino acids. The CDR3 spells CASSLQGAHGYTF. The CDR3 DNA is TGTGCCAGCAGCCTACAGGGGGCCCATGGCTACACCTTC.

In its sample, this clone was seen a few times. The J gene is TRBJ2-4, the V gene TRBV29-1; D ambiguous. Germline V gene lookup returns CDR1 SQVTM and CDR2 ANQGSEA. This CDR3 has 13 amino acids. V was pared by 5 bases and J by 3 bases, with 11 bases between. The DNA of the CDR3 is TGCAGCGTTATCAGGATGGGCAAAAACATTCAGTACTTC. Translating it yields CSVIRMGKNIQYF.

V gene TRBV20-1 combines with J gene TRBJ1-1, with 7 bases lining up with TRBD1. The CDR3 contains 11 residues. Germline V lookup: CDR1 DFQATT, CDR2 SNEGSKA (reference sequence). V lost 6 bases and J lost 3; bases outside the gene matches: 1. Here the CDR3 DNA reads TGCAGTGCCCAGGGGGACACTGAAGCTTTCTTT. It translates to CSAQGDTEAFF.

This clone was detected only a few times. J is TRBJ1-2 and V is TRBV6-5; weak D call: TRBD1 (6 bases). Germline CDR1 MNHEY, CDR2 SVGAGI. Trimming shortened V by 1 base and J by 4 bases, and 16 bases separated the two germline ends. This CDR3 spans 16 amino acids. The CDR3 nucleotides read TGTGCCAGCAGTTACTTACAGAACGACAGGCGCTATGGCTACACCTTC. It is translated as CASSYLQNDRRYGYTF.

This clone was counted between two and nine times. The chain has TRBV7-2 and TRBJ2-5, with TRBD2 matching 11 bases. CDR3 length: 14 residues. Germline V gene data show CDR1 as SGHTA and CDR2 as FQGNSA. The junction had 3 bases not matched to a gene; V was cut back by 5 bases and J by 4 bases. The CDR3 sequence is CASSPGLAGETQYF. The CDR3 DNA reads TGTGCCAGCAGCCCCGGACTAGCGGGAGAGACCCAGTACTTC.

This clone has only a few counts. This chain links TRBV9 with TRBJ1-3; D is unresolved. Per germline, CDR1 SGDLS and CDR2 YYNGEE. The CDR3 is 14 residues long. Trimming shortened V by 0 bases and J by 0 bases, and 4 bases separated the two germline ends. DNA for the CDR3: TGTGCCAGCAGCGTAGCAGTCTCTGGAAACACCATATATTTT. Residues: CASSVAVSGNTIYF. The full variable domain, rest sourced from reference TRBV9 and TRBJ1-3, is DSGVTQTPKHLITATGQRVTLRCSPRSGDLSVYWYQQSLDQGLQFLIQYYNGEERAKGNILERFSAQQFPDLHSELNLSSLELGDSALYFCASSVAVSGNTIYFGEGSWLTVV.

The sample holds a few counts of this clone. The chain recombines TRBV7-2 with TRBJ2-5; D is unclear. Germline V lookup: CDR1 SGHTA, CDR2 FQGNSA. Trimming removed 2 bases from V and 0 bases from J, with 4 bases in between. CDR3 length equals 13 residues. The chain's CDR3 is CASSLRNQETQYF. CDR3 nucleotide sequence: TGTGCCAGCAGCTTACGTAACCAAGAGACCCAGTACTTC.

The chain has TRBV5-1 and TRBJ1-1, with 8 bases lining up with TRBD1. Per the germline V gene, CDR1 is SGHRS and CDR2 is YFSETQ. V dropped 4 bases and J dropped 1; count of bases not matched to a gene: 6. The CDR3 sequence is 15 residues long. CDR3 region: CASSPGTGPNTEAFF. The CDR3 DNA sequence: TGCGCCAGCAGCCCGGGGACAGGCCCGAACACTGAAGCTTTCTTT.

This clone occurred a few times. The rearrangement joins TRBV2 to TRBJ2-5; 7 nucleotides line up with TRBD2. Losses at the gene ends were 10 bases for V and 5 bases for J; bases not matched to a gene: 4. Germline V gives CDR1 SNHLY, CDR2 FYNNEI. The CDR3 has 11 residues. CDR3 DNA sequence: TGTGCCACCATGACTAGCGAGACCCAGTACTTC. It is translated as CATMTSETQYF.

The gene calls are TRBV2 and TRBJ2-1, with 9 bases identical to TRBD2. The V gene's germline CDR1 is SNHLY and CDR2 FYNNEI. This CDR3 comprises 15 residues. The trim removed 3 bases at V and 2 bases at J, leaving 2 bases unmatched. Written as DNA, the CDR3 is TGTGCCAGCAGTGAGGGGACTAGCCCCTACAATGAGCAGTTCTTC. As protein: CASSEGTSPYNEQFF.

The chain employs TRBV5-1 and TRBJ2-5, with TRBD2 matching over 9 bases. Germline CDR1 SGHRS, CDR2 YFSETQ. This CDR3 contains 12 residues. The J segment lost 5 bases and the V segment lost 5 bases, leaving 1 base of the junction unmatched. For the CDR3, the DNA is TGCGCCAGCAGTACTAGCGGGGAGACCCAGTACTTC. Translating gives CASSTSGETQYF. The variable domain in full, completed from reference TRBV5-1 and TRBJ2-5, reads KAGVTQTPRYLIKTRGQQVTLSCSPISGHRSVSWYQQTPGQGLQFLFEYFSETQRNKGNFPGRFSGRQFSNSRSEMNVSTLELGDSALYLCASSTSGETQYFGPGTRLLVL.

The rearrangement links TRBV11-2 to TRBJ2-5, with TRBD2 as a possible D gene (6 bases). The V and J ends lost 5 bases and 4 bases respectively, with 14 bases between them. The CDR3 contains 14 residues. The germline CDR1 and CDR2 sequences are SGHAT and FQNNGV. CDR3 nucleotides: TGTGCCAGCAGCCCGACTAGTTCCTCAGAGACCCAGTACTTC. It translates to CASSPTSSSETQYF.

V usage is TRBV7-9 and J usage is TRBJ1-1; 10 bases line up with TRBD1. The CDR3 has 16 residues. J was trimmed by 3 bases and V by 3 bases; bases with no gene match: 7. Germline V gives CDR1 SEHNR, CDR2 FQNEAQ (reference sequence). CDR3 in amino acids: CASSLGQGKDDTEAFF. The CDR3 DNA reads TGTGCCAGCAGCTTGGGACAGGGGAAGGATGACACTGAAGCTTTCTTT.

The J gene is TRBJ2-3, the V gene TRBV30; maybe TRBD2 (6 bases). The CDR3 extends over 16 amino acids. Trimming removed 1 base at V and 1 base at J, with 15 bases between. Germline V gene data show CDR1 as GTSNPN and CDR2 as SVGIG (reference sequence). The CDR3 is CAWSDPPGGGTDTQYF. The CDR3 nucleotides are TGTGCCTGGAGTGACCCCCCGGGCGGGGGCACAGATACGCAGTATTTT.

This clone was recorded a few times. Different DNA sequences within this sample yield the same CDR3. The CDR3 spells CASSLAASGANVLTF. CDR3 nucleotides: TGTGCCAGCAGCTTAGCAGCCTCTGGGGCCAACGTCCTGACTTTC. The chain is built from TRBV7-2 and TRBJ2-6; no definite D call. Deletions cut 0 bases from V and 0 bases from J, with 3 bases between. Looked up from germline, CDR1 is SGHTA and CDR2 is FQGNSA. This CDR3 has 15 amino acids.

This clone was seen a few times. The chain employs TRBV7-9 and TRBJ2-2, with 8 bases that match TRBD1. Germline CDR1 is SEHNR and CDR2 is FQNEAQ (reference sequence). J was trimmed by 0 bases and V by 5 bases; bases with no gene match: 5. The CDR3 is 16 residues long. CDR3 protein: CASSPVGQANTGELFF. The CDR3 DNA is TGTGCCAGCAGCCCGGTGGGACAGGCGAACACCGGGGAGCTGTTTTTT.

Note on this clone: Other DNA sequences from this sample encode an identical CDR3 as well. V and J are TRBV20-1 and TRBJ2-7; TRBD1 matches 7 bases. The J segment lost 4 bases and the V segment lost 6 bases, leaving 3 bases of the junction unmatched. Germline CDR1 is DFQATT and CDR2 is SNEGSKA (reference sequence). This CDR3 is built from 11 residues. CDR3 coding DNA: TGCAGTGCACGGGACAGTTACGAGCAGTACTTC. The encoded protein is CSARDSYEQYF.

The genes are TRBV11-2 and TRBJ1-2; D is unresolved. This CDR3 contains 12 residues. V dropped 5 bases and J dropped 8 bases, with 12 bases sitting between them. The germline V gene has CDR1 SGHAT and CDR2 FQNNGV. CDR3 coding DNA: TGTGCCAGCAGCCCCTGGACGGGAGGCTACACCTTC. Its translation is CASSPWTGGYTF.

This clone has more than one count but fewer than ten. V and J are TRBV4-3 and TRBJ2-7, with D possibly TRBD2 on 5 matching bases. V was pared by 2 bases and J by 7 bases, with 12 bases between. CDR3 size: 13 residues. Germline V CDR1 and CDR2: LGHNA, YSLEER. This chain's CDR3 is CASSQQREWEQYF. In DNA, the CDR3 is TGCGCCAGCAGCCAACAAAGGGAGTGGGAGCAGTACTTC.

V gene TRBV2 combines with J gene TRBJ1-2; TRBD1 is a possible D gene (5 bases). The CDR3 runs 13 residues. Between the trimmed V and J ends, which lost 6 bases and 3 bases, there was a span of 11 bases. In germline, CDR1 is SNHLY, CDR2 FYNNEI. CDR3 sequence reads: CASRRGEYYGYTF. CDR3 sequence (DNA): TGTGCCAGCAGGCGGGGGGAGTACTATGGCTACACCTTC.